This T cell receptor (beta chain) was recovered during a study of T cells in tuberculosis. Time point given: new active TB diagnosis, blood taken before or within 7 days of starting treatment. Germline loops: CDR1 LNHDA, CDR2 SQIVND (reference sequence). The CDR3 runs 13 residues. Deletions cut 8 bases from V and 4 bases from J, with 11 bases between. Assay: immunoSEQ multiplex PCR; the TCRdb copy retains only in-frame clones and omits some. The repertoire consists of tens of thousands of clones, with 90% to 95% occurring once and the leading ten covering approximately 6.8%. This chain links TRBV19 with TRBJ1-4; no firm D call. The TCR sequence derives from an adult with tuberculosis. Some clones in this sample may be carry-over from other donors' samples. The specimen comprised PBMCs, sampled at tuberculosis diagnosis. CDR3 nucleotide sequence: TGTGCCAGTCATCGCGGTCATAATGAAAAACTGTTTTTT. Protein: CASHRGHNEKLFF.